These T cell receptor beta chains were read from a single sample in a study of human T cells and chemical hapten exposure. TCRdb passed the RACE reads through MiXCR, listing each CDR3 protein once. Of approximately 260,000 distinct CDR3 sequences listed, about 9% were seen once; the top ten hold around 2.5%. Sequenced material: whole blood, taken in connection with sensitization to the hapten diphenylcyclopropenone (DPC). These receptors all stem from a woman aged 40 to 49 with alopecia areata. Some clones in this sample may be carry-over from other donors' samples. Each CDR3 is given with its conserved first and last residue. The D gene is left open where the match is weak. Expanded clones get a size class; other rows say once, few or many, or leave the size out.

V	size	D	length	J	DNA	CDR3
TRBV4-2	few	-	15	TRBJ1-2	TGTGCCAGCAGCCAAGATCTCCGTGGCTCCTATGGCTACACCTTC	CASSQDLRGSYGYTF
TRBV6-2/TRBV6-3	-	-	15	TRBJ1-1	TGTGCCAGCGAACTGGGGGGTCGGGTGAACACTGAAGCTTTCTTT	CASELGGRVNTEAFF
TRBV11-1	few	-	12	TRBJ2-4	TGTGCCAGCAGCCTGGACGGAGACATTCAGTACTTC	CASSLDGDIQYF
TRBV11-2	few	-	16	TRBJ1-6	TGTGCCAGCAGCTTAGTGTCCTCAGGGTATAATTCACCCCTCCACTTT	CASSLVSSGYNSPLHF
TRBV9	few	-	14	TRBJ2-7	TGTGCCAGCAGCGTAGGGGACATTGGGAACGAGCAGTACTTC	CASSVGDIGNEQYF
TRBV12-3/TRBV12-4	many	TRBD1	14	TRBJ1-1	TGTGCCAGCAGTCGGACAGGGGAGACGAACGAAGCTTTCTTT	CASSRTGETNEAFF
TRBV28	few	TRBD1	14	TRBJ2-5	TGTGCCAGCAGTCCATCGGCAGGGGGAGAGACCCAGTACTTC	CASSPSAGGETQYF
TRBV12-3/TRBV12-4	-	-	17	TRBJ2-5	TGTGCCAGCAGTTCAGCCGTCCTCGACCCGCGGAGCGAGACCCAGTACTTC	CASSSAVLDPRSETQYF
TRBV18	-	-	13	TRBJ2-7	TGTGCCAGCTCACCGGCTGTCAGTTACGAGCAGTACTTC	CASSPAVSYEQYF
TRBV5-1	-	TRBD1	15	TRBJ2-3	TGCGTCAGCAGCGAACAGGGGCGATACACAGATACGCAGTATTTT	CVSSEQGRYTDTQYF
TRBV25-1	-	-	12	TRBJ2-7	TGTGCCAGCAGTGAATTTGGCGACGAGCAGTACTTC	CASSEFGDEQYF
TRBV6-6	few	TRBD1	14	TRBJ2-7	TGTGCCAGCAGAGTGGGACAGGGGCGCTACGAGCAGTACTTC	CASRVGQGRYEQYF
TRBV10-3	few	-	11	TRBJ2-3	TGTGCCATCAGGGGCACAGATACGCAGTATTTT	CAIRGTDTQYF
TRBV20-1	-	TRBD1	13	TRBJ1-5	TGCAGTGCTACGGGACAGGGGGATCAGCCCCAGCATTTT	CSATGQGDQPQHF
TRBV18	few	TRBD2	16	TRBJ2-3	TGTGCCAGCTCACCAAGTAGTACTAGCGGTACAGATACGCAGTATTTT	CASSPSSTSGTDTQYF
TRBV3-1	-	-	17	TRBJ2-3	TGTGCCAGCAGCCAAGACGGGGTAGCGTCAAGCACAGATACGCAGTATTTT	CASSQDGVASSTDTQYF
TRBV6-5	few	TRBD1	14	TRBJ1-2	TGTGCCAGCAGTCCCCCGGGACAGGGTTCTGGCTACACCTTC	CASSPPGQGSGYTF
TRBV12-3/TRBV12-4	few	TRBD2	16	TRBJ2-3	TGTGCCAGCACCATGGGGCTAGCGGACCGCACAGATACGCAGTATTTT	CASTMGLADRTDTQYF
TRBV7-8	few	-	13	TRBJ2-4	TGTGCCAGCAGCTTAGGAAGGGACGGCATTCAGTACTTC	CASSLGRDGIQYF
TRBV3-2	few	-	18	TRBJ1-2	TGTGCCAGCAGCCTTATCCTGGGCACGGGACAGAGAATCTATGGCTACACCTTC	CASSLILGTGQRIYGYTF
TRBV28	few	TRBD1	17	TRBJ2-7	TGTGCCAGCAGTCACCCGACCTGGACAGGGGGCCCCTACGAGCAGTACTTC	CASSHPTWTGGPYEQYF
TRBV20-1	-	-	15	TRBJ2-1	TGCAGTGCTAGAGCATTCGGAGCGGCCGTCAATGAGCAGTTCTTC	CSARAFGAAVNEQFF
TRBV18	-	-	13	TRBJ1-5	TGTGCCAGCTCCCCGACAGAAGATCAGCCCCAGCATTTT	CASSPTEDQPQHF
TRBV5-4	few	TRBD1	14	TRBJ2-7	TGTGCCAGCAGCGGGGGACAGCGAACCTACGAGCAGTACTTC	CASSGGQRTYEQYF
TRBV27	many	TRBD2	17	TRBJ2-3	TGTGCCAGCAGTTTATGGCTTAGCGGGACCCTCACAGATACGCAGTATTTT	CASSLWLSGTLTDTQYF
TRBV12-3/TRBV12-4	-	-	13	TRBJ2-7	TGTGCCAGCGGAAGAGGTCTTGGGTCCGAGCAGTACTTC	CASGRGLGSEQYF
TRBV6-5	many	TRBD2	13	TRBJ2-5	TGTGCCAGCAGTCGCGGGAGGGGAGAGACCCAGTACTTC	CASSRGRGETQYF
TRBV7-9	few	TRBD2	14	TRBJ2-1	TGTGCCAGCAGCTCCTGGACTAGCGGGAACCCAGGGTTCTTC	CASSSWTSGNPGFF
TRBV20-1	-	-	13	TRBJ1-5	TGCAGTGCCCGGGACATACCCAATCAGCCCCAGCATTTT	CSARDIPNQPQHF
TRBV28	-	-	14	TRBJ1-2	TGTGCCAGCAGTCGGACACCCACTAACTATGGCTACACCTTC	CASSRTPTNYGYTF
TRBV3-1	-	-	17	TRBJ2-5	TGTGCCAGCAGCCGCCCCACGCGAGCAACCTCCAAAGAGACCCAGTACTTC	CASSRPTRATSKETQYF
TRBV2	few	-	14	TRBJ2-5	TGTGCCAGCAGTAGAGGACAGTCTTTGGAGACCCAGTACTTC	CASSRGQSLETQYF
TRBV3-1	-	-	13	TRBJ2-1	TGTGCCAGCAGCCCCCCAGGGTCCGGTGAGCAGTTCTTC	CASSPPGSGEQFF
TRBV4-1	few	TRBD2	19	TRBJ2-1	TGCGCCAGCAGCCAAAGAGGGACTAGCGGGGTTAGTAGGTCCAATGAGCAGTTCTTC	CASSQRGTSGVSRSNEQFF
TRBV5-6	few	TRBD1	15	TRBJ2-7	TGTGCCAGCAGCTTACGGACAGGGGGCGGAGGTGAGCAGTACTTC	CASSLRTGGGGEQYF
TRBV6-5	-	-	16	TRBJ2-2	TGTGCCAGCAGTTACTGGGCAGGGTCGAACACCGGGGAGCTGTTTTTT	CASSYWAGSNTGELFF
TRBV6-2/TRBV6-3	-	-	13	TRBJ1-1	TGTGCCAGCAGTTACTCCGTCCCGGCGGTGGCTTTCTTT	CASSYSVPAVAFF
TRBV7-9	many	-	13	TRBJ1-1	TGTGCCAGCAGGGCGGGCGGGGGCACTGAAGCTTTCTTT	CASRAGGGTEAFF
TRBV7-9	-	-	13	TRBJ2-3	TGTGCCAGCAGCCGCTCCGGGACAGATACGCAGTATTTT	CASSRSGTDTQYF
TRBV5-1	-	TRBD1	15	TRBJ2-3	TGCGCCAGCAGCTTGTTTGACAGGGGGACAGATACGCAGTATTTT	CASSLFDRGTDTQYF
TRBV7-2	-	-	13	TRBJ1-1	TGTGCCAGCAGCCCCATGCCGAACACTGAAGCTTTCTTT	CASSPMPNTEAFF
TRBV5-5	many	-	15	TRBJ2-5	TGTGCCAGCAGCGCAGGGACACGGGCAACAGAGACCCAGTACTTC	CASSAGTRATETQYF
TRBV12-3/TRBV12-4	-	-	11	TRBJ1-2	TGTGCCAGCAGTTTAGCGCGTGGCTACACCTTC	CASSLARGYTF
TRBV29-1	many	TRBD1	14	TRBJ1-1	TGCAGCGTTTCGACAGGGCTGATGAACACTGAAGCTTTCTTT	CSVSTGLMNTEAFF
TRBV5-1	few	TRBD2	15	TRBJ2-1	TGCGCCAGCAGCTTGGTCCTAGCGGGAGGAGGTGAGCAGTTCTTC	CASSLVLAGGGEQFF
TRBV2	many	-	14	TRBJ2-3	TGTGCCAGCAGTGTCAGGGGTTTCGCAGATACGCAGTATTTT	CASSVRGFADTQYF